A single sample is the source of the 5 T cell receptor beta chains below, sequenced in a study of siplizumab effects on memory and regulatory T cells. Assay: immunoSEQ multiplex PCR; the TCRdb copy retains only in-frame clones and omits some. In the table there are some 100,000 clones, approximately 93% of which are singletons. Material: CD8+ T cells sorted from blood. These receptors were obtained from a human donor in good health.

The gene calls are TRBV11-2 and TRBJ2-3, with D unclear. The germline V gene encodes CDR1 SGHAT and CDR2 FQNNGV. V gave up 0 bases and J gave up 2 bases, with 12 bases separating them. The length of the CDR3 is 16 residues. The CDR3 sequence is CASSLDPYFPTDTQYF. The CDR3 nucleotides read TGTGCCAGCAGCTTAGATCCTTATTTCCCCACAGATACGCAGTATTTT.

V usage is TRBV7-9 and J usage is TRBJ1-2; D uncertain. Germline V lookup: CDR1 SEHNR, CDR2 FQNEAQ (reference sequence). V was trimmed by 5 bases and J by 0 bases, leaving 7 bases between them. The CDR3 is 13 residues long. The DNA for the CDR3 is TGTGCCAGCAGCCCCGGCTCTAACTATGGCTACACCTTC. Its translation: CASSPGSNYGYTF.

The rearrangement links TRBV6-4 to TRBJ2-3, with 9 bases identical to TRBD1. Germline V gene data show CDR1 as MRHNA and CDR2 as SNTAGT. This CDR3 comprises 18 residues. V lost 7 bases to trimming and J lost 1 base; unmatched junction nucleotides: 15. In DNA form, the CDR3 reads TGTGCCAGCACCGACAGGGGGTTCCCGAAGATCGGCACAGATACGCAGTATTTT. It is translated as CASTDRGFPKIGTDTQYF.

This clone appeared a single time. The chain is built from TRBV7-9 and TRBJ2-1, with 7 bases aligning to TRBD2. CDR1 SEHNR and CDR2 FQNEAQ come from the germline V gene (reference sequence). The CDR3 runs to 14 residues. V lost 1 base, J lost 7 bases, and 4 bases stayed unmatched. The CDR3 DNA follows: TGTGCCAGCAGCTTAGAAGGCGGGAGTAATGAGCAGTTCTTC. It codes for CASSLEGGSNEQFF.

This clone was seen a few times. The CDR3 nucleotides are TGTGCCAGCAGCTTTTCGGGACAGGGCCCCGTTGAAGCTTTCTTT. Translating gives CASSFSGQGPVEAFF. The chain links TRBV7-9 to TRBJ1-1, with 9 bases fitting TRBD1. Germline loops: CDR1 SEHNR, CDR2 FQNEAQ (reference sequence). The trim removed 3 bases at V and 7 bases at J, leaving 9 bases unmatched. The CDR3 has 15 residues.